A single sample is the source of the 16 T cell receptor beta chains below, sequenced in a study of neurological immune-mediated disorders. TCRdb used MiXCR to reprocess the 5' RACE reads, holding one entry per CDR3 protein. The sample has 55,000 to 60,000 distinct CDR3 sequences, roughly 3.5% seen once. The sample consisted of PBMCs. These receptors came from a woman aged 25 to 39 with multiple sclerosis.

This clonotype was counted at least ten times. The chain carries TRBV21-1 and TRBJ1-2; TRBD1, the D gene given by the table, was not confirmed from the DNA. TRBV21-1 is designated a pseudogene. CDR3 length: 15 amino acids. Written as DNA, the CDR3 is TGTGCCAGCAGCGCCAATACAGGGGGTTTCGGTGGCTACACCTTC. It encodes CASSANTGGFGGYTF.

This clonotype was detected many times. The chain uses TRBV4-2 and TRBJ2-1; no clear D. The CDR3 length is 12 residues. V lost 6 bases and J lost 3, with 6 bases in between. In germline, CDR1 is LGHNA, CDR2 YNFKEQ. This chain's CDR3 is CASSYDYNEQFF. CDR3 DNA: TGTGCCAGCAGTTACGACTACAATGAGCAGTTCTTC.

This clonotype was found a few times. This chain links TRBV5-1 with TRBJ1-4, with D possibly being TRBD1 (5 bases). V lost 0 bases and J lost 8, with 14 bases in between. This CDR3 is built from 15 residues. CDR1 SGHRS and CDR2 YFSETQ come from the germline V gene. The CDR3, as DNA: TGCGCCAGCAGCTTGGACGGGACGAGCACAGAAAAACTGTTTTTT. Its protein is CASSLDGTSTEKLFF. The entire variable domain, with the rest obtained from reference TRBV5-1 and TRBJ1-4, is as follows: KAGVTQTPRYLIKTRGQQVTLSCSPISGHRSVSWYQQTPGQGLQFLFEYFSETQRNKGNFPGRFSGRQFSNSRSEMNVSTLELGDSALYLCASSLDGTSTEKLFFGSGTQLSVL.

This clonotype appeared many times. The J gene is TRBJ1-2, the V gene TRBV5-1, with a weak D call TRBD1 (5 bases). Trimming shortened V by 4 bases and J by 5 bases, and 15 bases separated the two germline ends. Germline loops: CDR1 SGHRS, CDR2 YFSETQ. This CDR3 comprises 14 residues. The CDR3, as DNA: TGCGCCAGCAGCAAGGAGGGGTCTTCTTATGGCTACACCTTC. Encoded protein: CASSKEGSSYGYTF.

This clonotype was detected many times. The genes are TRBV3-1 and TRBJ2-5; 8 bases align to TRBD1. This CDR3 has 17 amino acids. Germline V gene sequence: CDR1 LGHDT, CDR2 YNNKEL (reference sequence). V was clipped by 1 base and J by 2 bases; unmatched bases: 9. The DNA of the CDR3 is TGTGCCAGCAGCCAAGGGGTCTCGGGGACAGGACAAGAGACCCAGTACTTC. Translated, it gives CASSQGVSGTGQETQYF.

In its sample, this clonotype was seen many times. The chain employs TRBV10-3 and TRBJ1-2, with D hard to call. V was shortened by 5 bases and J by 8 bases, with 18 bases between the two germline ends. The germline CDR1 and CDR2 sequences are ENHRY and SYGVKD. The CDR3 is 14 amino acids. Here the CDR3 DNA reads TGTGCCATCAGTCCCGAGGCTATGACGACCGGCTACACCTTC. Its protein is CAISPEAMTTGYTF.

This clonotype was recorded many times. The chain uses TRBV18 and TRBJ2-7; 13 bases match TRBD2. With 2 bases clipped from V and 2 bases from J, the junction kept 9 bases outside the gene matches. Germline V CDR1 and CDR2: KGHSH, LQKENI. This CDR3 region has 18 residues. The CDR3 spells CASSPTLRTSGSPYEQYF. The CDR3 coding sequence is TGTGCCAGCTCACCAACACTGCGGACTAGCGGGAGTCCCTACGAGCAGTACTTC.

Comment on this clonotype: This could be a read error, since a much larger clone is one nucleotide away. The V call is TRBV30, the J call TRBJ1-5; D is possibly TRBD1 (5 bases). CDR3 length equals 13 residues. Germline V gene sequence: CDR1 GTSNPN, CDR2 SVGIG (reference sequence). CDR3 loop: CTWSVGRDQPQHF. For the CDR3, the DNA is TGTACCTGGAGCGTGGGACGGGATCAGCCCCAGCATTTT.

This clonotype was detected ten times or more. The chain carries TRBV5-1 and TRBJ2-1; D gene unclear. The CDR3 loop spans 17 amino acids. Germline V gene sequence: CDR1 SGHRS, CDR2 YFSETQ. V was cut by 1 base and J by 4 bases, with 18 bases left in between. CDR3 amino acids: CASSLRAATQAYNEQFF. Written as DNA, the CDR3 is TGCGCCAGCAGCTTGCGGGCGGCTACTCAAGCGTACAATGAGCAGTTCTTC.

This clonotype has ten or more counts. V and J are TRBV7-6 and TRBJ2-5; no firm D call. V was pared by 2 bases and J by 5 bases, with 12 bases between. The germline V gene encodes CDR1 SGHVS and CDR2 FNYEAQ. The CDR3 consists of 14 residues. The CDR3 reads CASSLMGLWETQYF. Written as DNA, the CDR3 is TGTGCCAGCAGCTTAATGGGGTTATGGGAGACCCAGTACTTC.

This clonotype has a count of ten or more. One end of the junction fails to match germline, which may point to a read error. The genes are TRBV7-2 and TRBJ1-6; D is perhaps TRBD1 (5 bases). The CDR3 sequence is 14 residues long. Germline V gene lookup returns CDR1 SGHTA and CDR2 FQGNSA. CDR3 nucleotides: TGTGCCAGCAGCTTACAGGGCGGGGATTCACCCCTCAACTTT. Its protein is CASSLQGGDSPLNF.

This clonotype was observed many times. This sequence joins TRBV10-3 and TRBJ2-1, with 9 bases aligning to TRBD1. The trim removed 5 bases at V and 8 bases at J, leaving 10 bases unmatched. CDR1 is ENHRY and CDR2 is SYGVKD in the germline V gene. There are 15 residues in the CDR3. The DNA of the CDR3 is TGTGCCATCAGTAAGGACCGGGACAGGGAATATGAGCAGTTCTTC. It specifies CAISKDRDREYEQFF.

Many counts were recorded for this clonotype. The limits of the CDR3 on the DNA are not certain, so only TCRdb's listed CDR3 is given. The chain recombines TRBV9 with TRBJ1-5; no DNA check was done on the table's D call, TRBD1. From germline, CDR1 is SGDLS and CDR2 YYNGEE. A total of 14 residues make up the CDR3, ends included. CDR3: CASSVGTGNQPQNF.

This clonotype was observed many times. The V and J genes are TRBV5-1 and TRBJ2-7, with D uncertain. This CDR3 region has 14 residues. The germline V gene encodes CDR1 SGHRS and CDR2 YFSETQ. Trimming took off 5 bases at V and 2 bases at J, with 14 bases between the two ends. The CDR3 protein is CASRPGSPTYEQYF. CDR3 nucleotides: TGCGCCAGCAGACCTGGTTCTCCGACCTACGAGCAGTACTTC.

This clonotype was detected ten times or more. CDR3 in DNA: TGTGCCAGCAGTTATCTGGCGGATTATGGCTACACCTTC. This gives the protein CASSYLADYGYTF. The chain has TRBV6-2 or TRBV6-3 and TRBJ1-2; D is unclear. The germline gives CDR1 MNHEY, CDR2 SVGEGT. This CDR3 has 13 amino acids. Trimming pared 3 bases from V and 5 bases from J, leaving 10 bases between.

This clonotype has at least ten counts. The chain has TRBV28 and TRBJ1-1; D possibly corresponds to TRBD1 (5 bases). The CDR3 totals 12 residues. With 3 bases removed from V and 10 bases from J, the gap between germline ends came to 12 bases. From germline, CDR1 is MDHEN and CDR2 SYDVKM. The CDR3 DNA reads TGTGCCAGCAGTTTGGGGGAAGGGAGAGCTTTCTTT. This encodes CASSLGEGRAFF.